A single sample is the source of the 25 T cell receptor beta chains below, sequenced in a study of T cells in Graves' hyperthyroidism and ophthalmopathy. RNA transcripts provided the source from which TCR beta CDR3 regions were amplified. Carried out on the TCR CDR3, a first-round RT-PCR used the HTBI primer set. MiXCR, run by TCRdb on the multiplex PCR reads, gives a single entry per CDR3 protein. The table has about 350,000 distinct CDR3 sequences, about 18% seen once; the top ten hold 34%. The sequencing sample was made of blood. These receptors all come from a woman aged 30 to 39 with Graves' hyperthyroidism that later progressed to Graves' ophthalmopathy.

This clonotype was recorded at least ten times. The chain joins TRBV27 to TRBJ2-7, with 13 bases identical to TRBD2. Germline CDR1 MNHEY, CDR2 SMNVEV (reference sequence). Trimming removed 5 bases from V and 7 bases from J; junction bases left unmatched: 14. This CDR3 spans 17 amino acids. The chain's CDR3 is CASSQGPGLAGVGEQYF. In DNA, the CDR3 is TGTGCCAGCAGTCAAGGACCCGGACTAGCGGGAGTGGGGGAGCAGTACTTC.

This clonotype turned up a few times. Sequence at one end of the junction differs from germline and may be a read error. The rearrangement links TRBV6-1 to TRBJ1-5; tentatively, D is TRBD1 (5 bases). The germline V gene encodes CDR1 MNHNS and CDR2 SASEGT. The CDR3 is made up of 14 amino acids. In DNA, the CDR3 is TGTGCCAGCAGTGAGAGGGGTAGCAATCAGCTCCAGCATTTT. Protein product: CASSERGSNQLQHF.

This clonotype has ten or more counts. The rearrangement uses TRBV20-1 and TRBJ2-1; 12 nucleotides align to TRBD2. CDR3 length: 13 residues. Per the germline V gene, CDR1 is DFQATT and CDR2 is SNEGSKA (reference sequence). V trimming: 4 bases; J trimming: 9 bases; junction bases outside the gene matches: 4. CDR3 in DNA: TGCAGTGCTACCGGGACTAGCGGGCCTGAGCAGTTCTTC. Amino acids: CSATGTSGPEQFF.

The CDR3 DNA reads as TGTGCCAGCAGCCCCGCCCAAACCTACGAGCAGTACTTC. Amino acid sequence: CASSPAQTYEQYF. The chain joins TRBV12-3 or TRBV12-4 to TRBJ2-7; D call uncertain. The CDR3 runs 13 residues. The V gene lost 6 bases and the J gene lost 2 bases, with 11 bases spanning the gap.

This clonotype was found a few times. This sequence joins TRBV27 and TRBJ1-5, with unresolved D. CDR1 MNHEY and CDR2 SMNVEV come from the germline V gene (reference sequence). Trimming removed 0 bases at V and 4 bases at J, with 19 bases between. The CDR3 runs to 18 residues. CDR3 nucleotide sequence: TGTGCCAGCAGTTTATCTGGACCGTCCGGAAAAAGGAATCAGCCCCAGCATTTT. Amino acid sequence: CASSLSGPSGKRNQPQHF.

The chain combines TRBV11-2 with TRBJ2-2; 7 positions agree with TRBD1. The CDR3 is made up of 18 amino acids. Germline assignment: CDR1 SGHAT and CDR2 FQNNGV. The V and J ends lost 4 bases and 4 bases, in that order; junction bases with no gene match: 15. The CDR3 region has the DNA TGTGCCAGCAGCTCGCTCCTGGGGAGCAGGGGGTGCACCGGGGAGCTGTTTTTT. Its protein product is CASSSLLGSRGCTGELFF.

This clonotype was counted many times. This CDR3 reads CASSLGDPARNEQFF. CDR3 nucleotide sequence: TGCGCCAGCAGCTTAGGCGACCCAGCACGAAATGAGCAGTTCTTC. The J gene is TRBJ2-1, the V gene TRBV5-1; no clear D. The germline V gene encodes CDR1 SGHRS and CDR2 YFSETQ. The CDR3 spans 15 residues. With 2 bases removed from V and 7 bases from J, the gap between germline ends came to 16 bases.

This clonotype came up many times. The chain recombines TRBV20-1 with TRBJ2-1, with a possible D match to TRBD1 (5 bases). Germline lookup yields CDR1 DFQATT and CDR2 SNEGSKA (reference sequence). CDR3 length equals 13 residues. With 5 bases removed from V and 4 bases from J, the gap between germline ends came to 12 bases. The CDR3 is CSAFDRVYNEQFF. The CDR3 coding sequence is TGCAGTGCTTTCGACAGAGTATACAATGAGCAGTTCTTC.

This clonotype showed up many times. The chain recombines TRBV7-9 with TRBJ2-2, with a possible D match to TRBD2 (5 bases). V shed 5 bases and J shed 6 bases, with 19 bases lying between them. CDR3 length: 16 residues. Germline-derived CDR1 and CDR2 are SEHNR and FQNEAQ (reference sequence). DNA for the CDR3: TGTGCCAGCAGCGCTACCAGCGGAGTTTTCCCCGGGGAGCTGTTTTTT. This gives the protein CASSATSGVFPGELFF.

This clonotype occurred many times. The chain combines TRBV29-1 with TRBJ2-7, with 11 bases that match TRBD2. Germline loops: CDR1 SQVTM, CDR2 ANQGSEA. Trimming cost V 7 bases and J 4 bases; bases outside gene matches: 6. The CDR3 contains 13 residues. CDR3 coding DNA: TGCAGCGCAGAACTAGCGGGAGTGTACGAGCAGTACTTC. Residues: CSAELAGVYEQYF.

V is TRBV2 and J is TRBJ1-5; D gene unclear. The ends were cut back, 6 bases at V and 5 bases at J, with 8 bases in the middle. The V gene's germline CDR1 is SNHLY and CDR2 FYNNEI. The CDR3 covers 12 residues. This chain's CDR3 is CASRDGHQPQHF. As DNA, the CDR3 is TGTGCCAGCAGGGACGGGCATCAGCCCCAGCATTTT.

The chain combines TRBV7-9 with TRBJ1-3; unclear D gene. The V end lost 5 bases, the J end lost 3 bases, and 14 bases lay between the germline ends. CDR3 size: 15 residues. The germline gives CDR1 SEHNR, CDR2 FQNEAQ (reference sequence). The CDR3 bases are TGTGCCAGCAGCCTGACTGGTGGTTATGGAAACACCATATATTTT. Translating gives CASSLTGGYGNTIYF.

The table lists this clonotype with many counts. The chain combines TRBV28 with TRBJ2-6; either TRBD1 or TRBD2 may supply D (5 bases each). Trimming left V 3 bases short and J 0 bases short, with 24 bases between. CDR1 and CDR2 from the germline V gene are MDHEN and SYDVKM. The length of the CDR3 is 21 residues. The chain's CDR3 is CASSFSGDRPYRGSGANVLTF. The CDR3 coding sequence is TGTGCCAGCAGTTTTAGTGGGGACCGCCCTTATAGGGGCTCTGGGGCCAACGTCCTGACTTTC.

The chain employs TRBV11-2 and TRBJ2-7; D gene unclear. Germline V gives CDR1 SGHAT, CDR2 FQNNGV. CDR3 length: 15 residues. V shed 9 bases and J shed 6 bases, with 24 bases lying between them. DNA for the CDR3: TGTGCCAGTAAGCCCCAGGCAGGCCATACCTGCGAGCAGTACTTC. It codes for CASKPQAGHTCEQYF.

There are many counts of this clonotype. The chain recombines TRBV3-1 with TRBJ2-1; D remains unclear. Germline CDR1 LGHDT, CDR2 YNNKEL (reference sequence). V was clipped by 1 base and J by 7 bases, with 17 bases between them. The CDR3 extends over 16 amino acids. CDR3 nucleotide sequence: TGTGCCAGCAGCCAAGTTTCGGCTCATCTCATGAATGAGCAGTTCTTC. This sequence encodes CASSQVSAHLMNEQFF.

This clonotype was counted many times. The genes are TRBV6-2 or TRBV6-3 and TRBJ2-7; TRBD2 agrees at 11 bases. V lost 4 bases, J lost 1 base, and 12 bases stayed unmatched. From germline, CDR1 is MNHEY and CDR2 SVGEGT. This CDR3 contains 18 residues. The CDR3 bases are TGTGCCAGCAGTTTAAGGCGGGACGGGACTAGCGGTTCCTACGAGCAGTACTTC. It yields the protein CASSLRRDGTSGSYEQYF.

This clonotype showed up many times. The chain joins TRBV2 to TRBJ2-5, with D possibly called TRBD1 or TRBD2 (5 bases each). Deletions cut 4 bases from V and 0 bases from J, with 12 bases between. The germline V gene has CDR1 SNHLY and CDR2 FYNNEI. This CDR3 region has 15 residues. The CDR3 DNA reads as TGTGCCAGCAGTGTCCGGGACGACGACCAAGAGACCCAGTACTTC. Protein product: CASSVRDDDQETQYF.

This clonotype was detected a few times. A clone one base away is much larger, so this may be a read error. CDR3 sequence (DNA): TGTGCCTTCAGGGACGGATTTAACAATGAGCAGCTCTTC. It yields the protein CAFRDGFNNEQLF. This rearrangement joins TRBV2 to TRBJ2-1; D is possibly TRBD1 or TRBD2 (5 bases each). Germline CDR1 and CDR2: SNHLY and FYNNEI. The CDR3 consists of 13 residues.

This rearrangement joins TRBV11-2 to TRBJ2-5, with D hard to call. V was cut by 5 bases and J by 2 bases, with 15 bases left in between. Germline assignment: CDR1 SGHAT and CDR2 FQNNGV. This CDR3 has 15 amino acids. The CDR3 DNA is TGTGCCAGCAGCCCGTTCTTAGTAGGTCAAGAGACCCAGTACTTC. Translated: CASSPFLVGQETQYF. Complete variable domain (other parts from reference TRBV11-2 and TRBJ2-5): EAGVAQSPRYKIIEKRQSVAFWCNPISGHATLYWYQQILGQGPKLLIQFQNNGVVDDSQLPKDRFSAERLKGVDSTLKIQPAKLEDSAVYLCASSPFLVGQETQYFGPGTRLLVL.

This clonotype was seen at least ten times. The chain has TRBV20-1 and TRBJ2-1; D might be TRBD1 or TRBD2, each matching 6 bases. The CDR3 runs to 14 residues. Deletions cut 6 bases from V and 2 bases from J, with 14 bases between. Germline V CDR1 and CDR2: DFQATT, SNEGSKA (reference sequence). CDR3 in DNA: TGCAGTGCACAGGGCGGGGTAACCTACAATGAGCAGTTCTTC. Its translation: CSAQGGVTYNEQFF.

This clonotype was found many times. V usage is TRBV6-2 or TRBV6-3 and J usage is TRBJ1-5, with no clear D. This CDR3 is 14 amino acids long. V was pared by 0 bases and J by 7 bases, with 10 bases between. Germline-derived CDR1 and CDR2 are MNHEY and SVGEGT. The CDR3 here is CASSYSDAQQPQHF. CDR3 in DNA: TGTGCCAGCAGTTACTCAGATGCGCAGCAGCCCCAGCATTTT.

This clonotype was seen repeatedly, ten times or more. This chain links TRBV27 with TRBJ2-1; 11 bases agree with TRBD1. Germline V CDR1 and CDR2: MNHEY, SMNVEV (reference sequence). Trimming took 6 bases from V and 7 from J; bases not matched to a gene: 8. The CDR3 loop spans 15 amino acids. CDR3 bases: TGTGCCAGCAGCCCCGGGACAGGGGGATTAAATGAGCAGTTCTTC. Protein product: CASSPGTGGLNEQFF.

The chain recombines TRBV11-2 with TRBJ1-2; D not certain. The CDR3 runs to 14 residues. V lost 0 bases and J 8 bases, leaving 13 bases between the germline ends. Germline CDR1 reads SGHAT; CDR2 reads FQNNGV. CDR3 residues: CASSLEFLIGGYTF. CDR3 DNA sequence: TGTGCCAGCAGCTTAGAGTTCCTAATCGGGGGCTACACCTTC.

In its sample, this clonotype was seen many times. The genes are TRBV28 and TRBJ2-3; D unclear. Looked up from germline, CDR1 is MDHEN and CDR2 is SYDVKM. The length of the CDR3 is 11 residues. The V end lost 11 bases, the J end lost 2 bases, and 8 bases lay between the germline ends. CDR3 in DNA: TGTGCCGTTGAGGACACAGATACGCAGTATTTT. Its protein product is CAVEDTDTQYF. Using reference TRBV28 and TRBJ2-3 for the parts outside the CDR3, the full variable domain is DVKVTQSSRYLVKRTGEKVFLECVQDMDHENMFWYRQDPGLGLRLIYFSYDVKMKEKGDIPEGYSVSREKKERFSLILESASTNQTSMYLCAVEDTDTQYFGPGTRLTVL.

V and J are TRBV6-1 and TRBJ2-1; 10 bases match TRBD1. Germline CDR1 MNHNS, CDR2 SASEGT. This CDR3 is built from 15 residues. V was clipped by 6 bases and J by 7 bases; unmatched bases: 9. CDR3 amino acids: CASRRGGQGRNEQFF. CDR3 in DNA: TGTGCCAGCAGACGGGGGGGACAGGGGAGGAATGAGCAGTTCTTC.